Following are 14 T cell receptor beta chains from one sample sequenced in a study of cytomegalovirus exposure and HLA in healthy donors. Primers included in the PCR were 60 Vbeta and 13 Jbeta primers. The assay was immunoSEQ multiplex PCR, and TCRdb's table has in-frame clones only and misses some. The sample has some 190,000 clones; roughly three quarters are singletons. The specimen sequenced was PBMCs. The receptors derive from a woman aged 45-59 years in good health and CMV-seronegative.

CDR3 bases: TGTGCCAGCAGCTTGGGAGGGGCTAGTAATTCACCCCTCCACTTT. Translated: CASSLGGASNSPLHF. This chain joins TRBV7-2 and TRBJ1-6; tentative D call: TRBD1 (5 bases). The length of the CDR3 is 15 residues. V was trimmed by 3 bases and J by 6 bases, leaving 12 bases between them. Per the germline V gene, CDR1 is SGHTA and CDR2 is FQGNSA. Complete variable domain (other parts from reference TRBV7-2 and TRBJ1-6): GAGVSQSPSNKVTEKGKDVELRCDPISGHTALYWYRQSLGQGLEFLIYFQGNSAPDKSGLPSDRFSAERTGGSVSTLTIQRTQQEDSAVYLCASSLGGASNSPLHFGNGTRLTVT.

The chain links TRBV27 to TRBJ2-3; TRBD2 is a possible D gene (5 bases). Germline assignment: CDR1 MNHEY and CDR2 SMNVEV (reference sequence). Trimming cost V 7 bases and J 3 bases, with 11 bases left between them. The CDR3 loop spans 13 amino acids. The CDR3 reads CASMGRGTDTQYF. As DNA, the CDR3 is TGTGCCAGCATGGGCAGAGGGACAGATACGCAGTATTTT.

This chain connects TRBV2 to TRBJ2-5; 10 bases are a match to TRBD1. The J call may be mistaken, given a closer DNA end match to TRBJ2-7. There are 14 residues in the CDR3. CDR1 SNHLY and CDR2 FYNNEI come from the germline V gene. Here the CDR3 reads CASRRGQGRYEQYF. CDR3 nucleotide sequence: TGTGCCAGCAGGAGGGGACAGGGGCGCTACGAGCAGTACTTC.

J is TRBJ1-1 and V is TRBV28, with D perhaps matching TRBD1 (6 bases). The CDR3 totals 17 residues. Germline V gene data show CDR1 as MDHEN and CDR2 as SYDVKM. V dropped 2 bases and J dropped 0 bases, with 16 bases sitting between them. The CDR3 loop reads CASSLKGVYYMNTEAFF. The DNA for the CDR3 is TGTGCCAGCAGTTTAAAGGGGGTCTATTACATGAACACTGAAGCTTTCTTT.

The V gene is TRBV18, the J gene TRBJ1-2, with 9 bases fitting TRBD1. Trimming removed 6 bases from V and 2 bases from J; junction bases left unmatched: 10. Germline values: CDR1 KGHSH, CDR2 LQKENI. The CDR3 length is 16 residues. The CDR3 loop is CASSTYRTGANYGYTF. CDR3 coding DNA: TGTGCCAGCTCTACATACAGGACAGGGGCAAACTATGGCTACACCTTC.

The chain carries TRBV5-1 and TRBJ2-3, with TRBD1 matching over 9 bases. Germline assignment: CDR1 SGHRS and CDR2 YFSETQ. V gave up 3 bases and J gave up 1 base; unmatched junction bases: 0. The CDR3 extends over 14 amino acids. CDR3 nucleotides: TGCGCCAGCAGCTGGACAGGGGGCACAGATACGCAGTATTTT. Translating gives CASSWTGGTDTQYF.

The chain combines TRBV18 with TRBJ2-1; tentatively, D is TRBD2 (5 bases). The CDR3 spans 15 residues. The V and J ends lost 1 base and 0 bases respectively, with 7 bases between them. Per the germline V gene, CDR1 is KGHSH and CDR2 is LQKENI. The CDR3 bases are TGTGCCAGCTCACCACGGGAGTTCTCCTACAATGAGCAGTTCTTC. It is translated as CASSPREFSYNEQFF. The variable domain in full, completed from reference TRBV18 and TRBJ2-1, reads NAGVMQNPRHLVRRRGQEARLRCSPMKGHSHVYWYRQLPEEGLKFMVYLQKENIIDESGMPKERFSAEFPKEGPSILRIQQVVRGDSAAYFCASSPREFSYNEQFFGPGTRLTVL.

The chain employs TRBV4-3 and TRBJ1-2, with TRBD1 identical over 9 bases. CDR3 size: 16 residues. Germline-derived CDR1 and CDR2 are LGHNA and YSLEER. V lost 5 bases to trimming and J lost 4 bases; unmatched junction nucleotides: 11. CDR3 nucleotide sequence: TGCGCCAGCAGCAAACAAATGAGGGACAGGGCCTATGGCTACACCTTC. Translating it yields CASSKQMRDRAYGYTF.

The chain uses TRBV10-1 and TRBJ2-5, with D possibly TRBD1 on 5 matching bases. Germline CDR1 is WNHNN and CDR2 is SYGVQD (reference sequence). The V and J ends lost 11 bases and 1 base respectively, with 17 bases between them. CDR3 length: 14 residues. CDR3 sequence (DNA): TGCGCCGGCACGACAGAGATCTGCCAAGAGACCCAGTACTTC. Protein sequence: CAGTTEICQETQYF.

This sequence joins TRBV14 and TRBJ2-7, with D maybe TRBD2 (6 bases). Looked up from germline, CDR1 is SGHDN and CDR2 is FVKESK. V gave up 8 bases and J gave up 7 bases, with 18 bases separating them. The length of the CDR3 is 13 residues. CDR3: CASGSSRAGEQYF. The CDR3 region has the DNA TGTGCCAGCGGGTCCAGCCGGGCGGGGGAGCAGTACTTC. Combining the CDR3 with reference TRBV14 and TRBJ2-7 gives the whole variable domain EAGVTQFPSHSVIEKGQTVTLRCDPISGHDNLYWYRRVMGKEIKFLLHFVKESKQDESGMPNNRFLAERTGGTYSTLKVQPAELEDSGVYFCASGSSRAGEQYFGPGTRLTVT.

The DNA for the CDR3 is TGTGCCAGCAGCGCAAAGGCGGGACAGGGGATTTCGCCCCTCCACTTT. As protein: CASSAKAGQGISPLHF. The J gene is TRBJ1-6, the V gene TRBV7-8; TRBD1 agrees at 10 bases. Per the germline V gene, CDR1 is SGHVS and CDR2 is FQNEAQ. The CDR3 loop spans 16 amino acids. The J segment lost 13 bases and the V segment lost 5 bases, leaving 14 bases of the junction unmatched. Full variable domain (outside the CDR3, taken from reference TRBV7-8 and TRBJ1-6): GAGVSQSPRYKVAKRGQDVALRCDPISGHVSLFWYQQALGQGPEFLTYFQNEAQLDKSGLPSDRFFAERPEGSVSTLKIQRTQQEDSAVYLCASSAKAGQGISPLHFGNGTRLTVT.

This chain links TRBV27 with TRBJ1-5; D is ambiguous. V was trimmed by 10 bases and J by 1 base, leaving 17 bases between them. The CDR3 sequence is 15 residues long. The germline gives CDR1 MNHEY, CDR2 SMNVEV (reference sequence). The CDR3 loop reads CATQRVGWSNQPQHF. In DNA, the CDR3 is TGTGCCACCCAGCGGGTTGGGTGGAGCAATCAGCCCCAGCATTTT.

This clone was seen once. This chain connects TRBV14 to TRBJ1-3; weak D call: TRBD1 (6 bases). V was shortened by 4 bases and J by 4 bases, with 17 bases between the two germline ends. There are 16 residues in the CDR3. In germline, CDR1 is SGHDN, CDR2 FVKESK. The CDR3 bases are TGTGCCAGCAGCCGCCAAACAGGGAAAACCGGAAACACCATATATTTT. Translating it yields CASSRQTGKTGNTIYF.

The chain combines TRBV14 with TRBJ2-4, with 11 nucleotides matching TRBD2. CDR1 and CDR2 from the germline V gene are SGHDN and FVKESK. The V gene end was trimmed by 3 bases and the J gene end by 0 bases; junction bases not matched to a gene: 10. The CDR3 spans 19 residues. CDR3 residues: CASSHRGTSGDIAKNIQYF. The CDR3 DNA reads as TGTGCCAGCAGCCACCGTGGGACTAGCGGAGATATAGCCAAAAACATTCAGTACTTC.